Listed below are T cell receptor beta chains from one sample, sequenced in a study of cytomegalovirus exposure and HLA in healthy donors. TCRdb's copy holds only in-frame clones and misses some; the assay was immunoSEQ multiplex PCR. The table lists approximately 110,000 clones, 81% of them singletons. Sequenced material: PBMCs. The receptors here all came from a woman younger than 45 in good health and CMV-seronegative. Each CDR3 is given with its conserved first and last residue.

J gene: TRBJ2-1
CDR3 length: 10
V gene: TRBV6-1
CDR3 protein: CASSEGPAFF

J gene: TRBJ1-5
CDR3 length: 16
V gene: TRBV19
CDR3 protein: CASQTWEDRPNQPQHF

J gene: TRBJ2-6
CDR3 length: 15
V gene: TRBV9
CDR3 protein: CASSPAGAGANVLTF

J gene: TRBJ1-2
CDR3 length: 13
V gene: TRBV29-1
CDR3 protein: CSVGTGINYGYTF

J gene: TRBJ2-1
CDR3 length: 11
V gene: TRBV29-1
CDR3 protein: CSVTGYNEQFF

J gene: TRBJ1-5
CDR3 length: 16
V gene: TRBV27
CDR3 protein: CASSPDGGYSNQPQHF

J gene: TRBJ2-6
CDR3 length: 17
V gene: TRBV7-9
CDR3 protein: CASSLPLSVAGANVLTF

J gene: TRBJ1-1
CDR3 length: 11
V gene: TRBV5-4
CDR3 protein: CASSSYTEAFF

J gene: TRBJ2-5
CDR3 length: 15
V gene: TRBV10-2
CDR3 protein: CASSESGTGQETQYF

J gene: TRBJ1-4
CDR3 length: 14
V gene: TRBV6-6
CDR3 protein: CASSDGQGVEKLFF

J gene: TRBJ2-5
CDR3 length: 14
V gene: TRBV9
CDR3 protein: CASSSGHTQETQYF

J gene: TRBJ2-5
CDR3 length: 15
V gene: TRBV5-1
CDR3 protein: CASSLEGQGRETQYF